These 21 T cell receptor beta chains were sequenced from one sample in a study of T cell clonotyping in hematopoietic cell transplantation. Generated by immunoSEQ multiplex PCR, the TCRdb table keeps only in-frame clones and is missing some. In the table there are roughly 30,000 clones, approximately 90% of which are singletons. The material was PBMCs, obtained 100 days after allogeneic stem cell transplant. These receptors were obtained from a female patient aged 50-65 years who had an allogeneic stem cell transplant from a related donor, so the T cells may come from the graft donor. Some clones in this sample may be carry-over from other donors' samples.

This rearrangement joins TRBV29-1 to TRBJ1-2; 7 bases are a match to TRBD1. This CDR3 contains 12 residues. Germline trimming cut 7 bases from V and 1 base from J; bases unmatched to any gene: 3. Germline CDR1 and CDR2: SQVTM and ANQGSEA. CDR3 in amino acids: CSGGDSNYGYTF. The CDR3 DNA sequence: TGCAGCGGTGGGGACAGTAACTATGGCTACACCTTC.

The chain combines TRBV7-2 with TRBJ1-1; no clear D. The germline CDR1 and CDR2 sequences are SGHTA and FQGNSA. This CDR3 has 16 amino acids. Trimming removed 1 base at V and 0 bases at J, with 12 bases between. This chain's CDR3 is CASSLGAVGMNTEAFF. The CDR3 nucleotides read TGTGCCAGCAGCTTAGGGGCCGTAGGGATGAACACTGAAGCTTTCTTT.

The chain has TRBV4-1 and TRBJ2-7; weak D call: TRBD2 (5 bases). Trimming took 1 base from V and 5 from J, leaving 15 bases between them. CDR1 is MGHRA and CDR2 is YSYEKL in the germline V gene. The CDR3 contains 15 residues. CDR3 region: CASSQVGSGFNEQYF. CDR3 sequence (DNA): TGCGCCAGCAGCCAAGTAGGGTCGGGATTTAACGAGCAGTACTTC.

V usage is TRBV6-1 and J usage is TRBJ2-1; no clear D. Trimming left V 5 bases short and J 9 bases short, with 8 bases between. The CDR3 has 11 residues. The germline gives CDR1 MNHNS, CDR2 SASEGT. CDR3 protein: CASSSGLEQFF. The CDR3 nucleotides are TGTGCCAGCAGTTCCGGGCTTGAGCAGTTCTTC.

This clone is a singleton in its sample. This chain connects TRBV5-4 to TRBJ2-3, with TRBD2 identical over 8 bases. The CDR3 loop spans 14 amino acids. CDR1 is SGHNT, CDR2 YYREEE, per germline (reference sequence). J gave up 4 bases and V 4 bases, and 5 bases lay outside the gene matches. CDR3 sequence: CASSDRGGADTQYF. For the CDR3, the DNA is TGTGCCAGCAGCGACCGGGGGGGTGCAGATACGCAGTATTTT.

Of note for this clone: Compared with germline, one end of the junction differs, possibly owing to a read error. This chain links TRBV29-1 with TRBJ2-3; 8 bases align to TRBD2. The CDR3 sequence is 15 residues long. Germline CDR1 is SQVTM and CDR2 is ANQGSEA. The CDR3 DNA follows: TGCAGCGTGGAAGGGTCGGGGGGGCCAGAAGATACGCAGTATTTT. Translated, it gives CSVEGSGGPEDTQYF.

The gene calls are TRBV29-1 and TRBJ2-7; 7 positions agree with TRBD1. The CDR3 totals 13 residues. The junction had 6 bases not matched to a gene; V was cut back by 5 bases and J by 2 bases. In germline, CDR1 is SQVTM, CDR2 ANQGSEA. The CDR3 sequence is CSVQRGLTYEQYF. The CDR3 DNA is TGCAGCGTTCAAAGGGGGCTAACCTACGAGCAGTACTTC.

The genes are TRBV27 and TRBJ2-1; no clear D gene. Germline lookup yields CDR1 MNHEY and CDR2 SMNVEV (reference sequence). Trimming took off 0 bases at V and 2 bases at J, with 8 bases between the two ends. The CDR3 contains 15 residues. This chain's CDR3 is CASSLSVAPYNEQFF. In DNA, the CDR3 is TGTGCCAGCAGTTTATCAGTTGCTCCCTACAATGAGCAGTTCTTC.

This clone was detected only once. This sequence joins TRBV6-6 and TRBJ1-2; tentative D call: TRBD1 (5 bases). Trimming left V 4 bases short and J 11 bases short, with 20 bases between. Germline V CDR1 and CDR2: MNHNY, SVGAGI (reference sequence). This CDR3 is 14 amino acids long. The CDR3: CASSSHMGPTDYTF. The CDR3 bases are TGTGCCAGCAGTTCCCACATGGGACCAACGGATTACACCTTC.

The chain combines TRBV19 with TRBJ2-4; D might be TRBD2 (5 bases). CDR3 length equals 18 residues. V gave up 4 bases and J gave up 0 bases, with 19 bases separating them. Germline V gives CDR1 LNHDA, CDR2 SQIVND (reference sequence). The CDR3 here is CASSSSIRGSLAKNIQYF. The CDR3 DNA is TGTGCCAGTAGTAGTTCCATTCGGGGTTCACTAGCCAAAAACATTCAGTACTTC. Using reference TRBV19 and TRBJ2-4 for the parts outside the CDR3, the full variable domain is DGGITQSPKYLFRKEGQNVTLSCEQNLNHDAMYWYRQDPGQGLRLIYYSQIVNDFQKGDIAEGYSVSREKKESFPLTVTSAQKNPTAFYLCASSSSIRGSLAKNIQYFGAGTRLSVL.

This clone was seen a handful of times. The chain uses TRBV6-5 and TRBJ1-2, with a weak D call TRBD1 (6 bases). V was trimmed by 5 bases and J by 3 bases, leaving 10 bases between them. The CDR3 length is 13 residues. Germline values: CDR1 MNHEY, CDR2 SVGAGI. In nucleotides, the CDR3 is TGTGCCAGCAGTCGGGACAAGGACTATGGCTACACCTTC. Encoded protein: CASSRDKDYGYTF.

The rearrangement links TRBV7-2 to TRBJ2-1; D is possibly TRBD1 (6 bases). CDR1 SGHTA and CDR2 FQGNSA come from the germline V gene. Trimming took 6 bases from V and 3 from J, leaving 12 bases between them. The CDR3 contains 14 residues. The CDR3 DNA sequence: TGTGCCAGCAGGGCCGGACAGCTCTACAATGAGCAGTTCTTC. Its translation: CASRAGQLYNEQFF.

This chain connects TRBV5-1 to TRBJ1-3, with D tentatively TRBD1 (5 bases). The CDR3 has 17 amino acids. V dropped 5 bases and J dropped 0 bases, with 18 bases sitting between them. Germline CDR1 reads SGHRS; CDR2 reads YFSETQ. CDR3 in amino acids: CASRPGGGPDSGNTIYF. DNA of the CDR3: TGCGCCAGCAGGCCGGGGGGGGGTCCTGACTCTGGAAACACCATATATTTT.

V usage is TRBV7-5 and J usage is TRBJ1-6. TRBV7-5 counts as a pseudogene. The CDR3 sequence is 16 residues long. Here the CDR3 DNA reads TGTGCCAGAAGCTTGTGGTCGCGGACCTATAATTCACCCCTCCACTTT. Translation gives CARSLWSRTYNSPLHF.

This chain joins TRBV5-1 and TRBJ2-1, with D perhaps being TRBD1 or TRBD2 (5 bases each). This CDR3 has 16 amino acids. Per germline, CDR1 SGHRS and CDR2 YFSETQ. V was clipped by 2 bases and J by 1 base, with 13 bases between them. CDR3 nucleotide sequence: TGCGCCAGCAGCTTTCTGGACTGGGGGTCCTACAATGAGCAGTTCTTC. Protein: CASSFLDWGSYNEQFF.

This chain connects TRBV7-2 to TRBJ2-7, with TRBD2 identical over 10 bases. The CDR3 has 13 residues. J gave up 9 bases and V 5 bases, and 7 bases lay outside the gene matches. The germline V gene has CDR1 SGHTA and CDR2 FQGNSA. The CDR3 DNA is TGTGCCAGCAGCCTAACACTAGCGGGGTGGCAGTACTTC. Translation gives CASSLTLAGWQYF.

The chain uses TRBV6-5 and TRBJ1-6, with a possible D match to TRBD1 (5 bases). The CDR3 length is 13 residues. Trimming shortened V by 6 bases and J by 8 bases, and 11 bases separated the two germline ends. Germline V gene lookup returns CDR1 MNHEY and CDR2 SVGAGI. CDR3 sequence reads: CASRMVRDSPLHF. In DNA, the CDR3 is TGTGCCAGCAGGATGGTCAGGGATTCACCCCTCCACTTT.

This clone was observed once. The chain couples TRBV9 to TRBJ2-7; 9 bases align to TRBD1. Unmatched junction bases numbered 10, after V lost 9 bases and J lost 3 bases. CDR1 is SGDLS and CDR2 is YYNGEE in the germline V gene. This CDR3 contains 14 residues. CDR3 coding DNA: TGTGCCATCCTACAGGGGGCTTTTTGCTACGAGCAGTACTTC. Amino acid sequence: CAILQGAFCYEQYF.

The chain links TRBV5-6 to TRBJ1-3; D is unclear. Per germline, CDR1 SGHDT and CDR2 YYEEEE. Trimming removed 0 bases from V and 0 bases from J, with 7 bases in between. This CDR3 contains 15 residues. DNA of the CDR3: TGTGCCAGCAGCTTGGTCTCGGTCTCTGGAAACACCATATATTTT. It codes for CASSLVSVSGNTIYF.

The chain links TRBV5-1 to TRBJ1-2; possibly TRBD1 for D (6 bases). Trimming shortened V by 4 bases and J by 4 bases, and 11 bases separated the two germline ends. Germline CDR1 reads SGHRS; CDR2 reads YFSETQ. The CDR3 contains 13 residues. CDR3 sequence: CASSLGTTYGYTF. For the CDR3, the DNA is TGCGCCAGCAGCCTCGGGACAACCTATGGCTACACCTTC.

The chain links TRBV5-1 to TRBJ2-7, with 8 bases that match TRBD2. Germline CDR1 SGHRS, CDR2 YFSETQ. The V segment lost 0 bases and the J segment 7 bases; nucleotides outside the gene matches: 6. The CDR3 contains 14 residues. In nucleotides, the CDR3 is TGCGCCAGCAGCTTGGTCGCGGGAGGTAGGGAGCAGTACTTC. Translating gives CASSLVAGGREQYF.